The 21 T cell receptor beta chains listed next were all sequenced from one sample in a study of blood T cell repertoires in COVID-19. Sequencing used immunoSEQ multiplex PCR; TCRdb keeps in-frame clones, though not all of them. The sample has some 50,000 clones, roughly nine tenths seen once. The material sequenced was peripheral blood. These receptor sequences come from a woman aged 65 to 85 with active COVID-19.

The chain employs TRBV2 and TRBJ2-1; a weak D match, TRBD2 (5 bases). This CDR3 region has 17 residues. CDR1 and CDR2 (germline): SNHLY, FYNNEI. Trimming shortened V by 8 bases and J by 3 bases, and 23 bases separated the two germline ends. The CDR3 here is CASQRYTSRLNYNEQFF. CDR3 nucleotide sequence: TGTGCCAGCCAGCGTTATACCAGCCGACTAAACTACAATGAGCAGTTCTTC.

J is TRBJ2-6 and V is TRBV5-1; D might be TRBD1 (6 bases). The ends were cut back, 6 bases at V and 0 bases at J, with 16 bases in the middle. The germline V gene encodes CDR1 SGHRS and CDR2 YFSETQ. The CDR3 sequence is 17 residues long. The CDR3 DNA is TGCGCCAGCAATTCACAGGGATTGGCCTCTGGGGCCAACGTCCTGACTTTC. Translation gives CASNSQGLASGANVLTF.

As DNA, the CDR3 is TGTGCCAGCAGCCGAGGCCCTGGCAATAATTCACCCCTCCACTTT. As protein: CASSRGPGNNSPLHF. The gene calls are TRBV7-3 and TRBJ1-6; D uncertain. The CDR3 is 15 amino acids. Trimming left V 5 bases short and J 5 bases short, with 13 bases between. Germline V gene data show CDR1 as SGHTA and CDR2 as FQGTGA.

J is TRBJ2-5 and V is TRBV7-8; 9 nucleotides match TRBD2. The CDR3 spans 19 residues. J was trimmed by 4 bases and V by 1 base; bases with no gene match: 16. Per germline, CDR1 SGHVS and CDR2 FQNEAQ. CDR3 nucleotide sequence: TGTGCCAGCAGCTTAGAGGCGTATCGGCTAGCGGGATTGGGAGAGACCCAGTACTTC. It specifies CASSLEAYRLAGLGETQYF. The full variable domain, rest sourced from reference TRBV7-8 and TRBJ2-5, is GAGVSQSPRYKVAKRGQDVALRCDPISGHVSLFWYQQALGQGPEFLTYFQNEAQLDKSGLPSDRFFAERPEGSVSTLKIQRTQQEDSAVYLCASSLEAYRLAGLGETQYFGPGTRLLVL.

The rearrangement links TRBV11-3 to TRBJ1-1; TRBD1 matches 7 bases. The germline V gene has CDR1 SGHNT and CDR2 YENEEA. With 5 bases clipped from V and 11 bases from J, the junction kept 11 bases outside the gene matches. The CDR3 runs 13 residues. The CDR3 DNA is TGTGCCAGCAGCATGGGGACAGTGGGGTCTGCTTTCTTT. Protein product: CASSMGTVGSAFF. Looking up the rest from reference TRBV11-3 and TRBJ1-1 gives the full variable domain: EAGVVQSPRYKIIEKKQPVAFWCNPISGHNTLYWYLQNLGQGPELLIRYENEEAVDDSQLPKDRFSAERLKGVDSTLKIQPAELGDSAVYLCASSMGTVGSAFFGQGTRLTVV.

The gene calls are TRBV2 and TRBJ1-4; 8 positions match TRBD1. Per germline, CDR1 SNHLY and CDR2 FYNNEI. V gave up 2 bases and J gave up 7 bases; unmatched junction bases: 6. The CDR3 is 15 residues long. In DNA form, the CDR3 reads TGTGCCAGCAGTGAAAAGGACAGGGTCTCTGAAAAACTGTTTTTT. Translating gives CASSEKDRVSEKLFF.

The table lists this clone with a few counts. This sequence joins TRBV5-1 and TRBJ2-6; the D gene is possibly TRBD2 (6 bases). The CDR3 contains 16 residues. V shed 7 bases and J shed 2 bases, with 16 bases lying between them. Germline values: CDR1 SGHRS, CDR2 YFSETQ. CDR3 sequence: CASRQSGGTGANVLTF. CDR3 DNA sequence: TGCGCCAGCCGACAGTCCGGGGGAACTGGGGCCAACGTCCTGACTTTC.

This chain connects TRBV12-3 or TRBV12-4 to TRBJ1-1; D is undetermined. The CDR3 is 12 residues long. V lost 5 bases to trimming and J lost 0 bases, with 4 bases between them. CDR3 bases: TGTGCCAGCAGTCCCATGAACACTGAAGCTTTCTTT. As protein: CASSPMNTEAFF.

This rearrangement joins TRBV28 to TRBJ1-1; TRBD1 agrees at 7 bases. V shed 7 bases, J shed 4 bases, and the junction held 9 bases outside the gene matches. CDR1 MDHEN and CDR2 SYDVKM come from the germline V gene. There are 14 residues in the CDR3. The CDR3 DNA is TGTGCCAGCACCCAACAGGGGTTAGCCACTGAAGCTTTCTTT. Protein: CASTQQGLATEAFF. Full variable domain (rest looked up from reference TRBV28 and TRBJ1-1): DVKVTQSSRYLVKRTGEKVFLECVQDMDHENMFWYRQDPGLGLRLIYFSYDVKMKEKGDIPEGYSVSREKKERFSLILESASTNQTSMYLCASTQQGLATEAFFGQGTRLTVV.

The chain combines TRBV11-2 with TRBJ2-1; 12 nucleotides agree with TRBD2. The CDR3 has 18 residues. Losses at the gene ends were 5 bases for V and 9 bases for J; bases not matched to a gene: 17. The germline V gene encodes CDR1 SGHAT and CDR2 FQNNGV. CDR3 nucleotides: TGTGCCAGCAGCGCTAGGACTAGCGGGATTGGATCGGTCGGTGAGCAGTTCTTC. Translated: CASSARTSGIGSVGEQFF.

This clone was found a few times. This chain uses TRBV9 with TRBJ2-7; 11 bases are a match to TRBD2. CDR3 length: 15 amino acids. Germline V CDR1 and CDR2: SGDLS, YYNGEE. V shed 4 bases, J shed 2 bases, and the junction held 5 bases outside the gene matches. The chain's CDR3 is CASSTGLADTYEQYF. For the CDR3, the DNA is TGTGCCAGCAGCACGGGACTAGCGGACACCTACGAGCAGTACTTC.

The CDR3 region has the DNA TGTGCCAGCAGCCAAGAGTCAGGGGGTCAGGGCTACACCTTC. Translating it yields CASSQESGGQGYTF. The genes are TRBV14 and TRBJ1-2; TRBD1 matches at 7 bases. V dropped 0 bases and J dropped 8; count of bases not matched to a gene: 6. CDR3 length equals 14 residues. Germline values: CDR1 SGHDN, CDR2 FVKESK.

The gene calls are TRBV19 and TRBJ1-2; D uncertain. From germline, CDR1 is LNHDA and CDR2 SQIVND (reference sequence). The CDR3 loop spans 12 amino acids. V was clipped by 5 bases and J by 1 base, with 5 bases between them. CDR3 bases: TGTGCCAGTAGTCCAGGTAACTATGGCTACACCTTC. Translating it yields CASSPGNYGYTF.

Written as DNA, the CDR3 is TGTGCCAGCAGTTTAGGGACTAATTCAGATACGCAGTATTTT. Translation gives CASSLGTNSDTQYF. The chain carries TRBV27 and TRBJ2-3, with 7 bases that match TRBD2. Trimming removed 2 bases from V and 4 bases from J; junction bases left unmatched: 3. CDR3 length: 14 residues. Germline CDR1 is MNHEY and CDR2 is SMNVEV (reference sequence).

J is TRBJ2-2 and V is TRBV5-5; D gene uncertain. V was clipped by 5 bases and J by 5 bases, with 10 bases between them. This CDR3 has 13 amino acids. Germline V CDR1 and CDR2: SGHKS, YYEKEE (reference sequence). The CDR3, as DNA: TGTGCCAGCAGGCGCGATTGGACCGGGGAGCTGTTTTTT. Its protein product is CASRRDWTGELFF.

The genes are TRBV5-1 and TRBJ2-7; weak D call: TRBD1 (5 bases). This CDR3 is 14 amino acids long. Germline V gene data show CDR1 as SGHRS and CDR2 as YFSETQ. V was trimmed by 3 bases and J by 3 bases, leaving 13 bases between them. CDR3: CASSSKDRDYEQYF. CDR3 DNA: TGCGCCAGCAGCTCGAAAGACAGAGACTACGAGCAGTACTTC.

The CDR3 DNA follows: TGTGCCAGCAACCTAGCGGGAGGCACCGGGGAGCTGTTTTTT. Translated, it gives CASNLAGGTGELFF. V gene TRBV9 combines with J gene TRBJ2-2; the match to TRBD2 covers 11 bases. The CDR3 loop spans 14 amino acids. V dropped 6 bases and J dropped 4; count of bases not matched to a gene: 2. Germline V gives CDR1 SGDLS, CDR2 YYNGEE.

The chain combines TRBV5-4 with TRBJ2-1, with TRBD2 matching 14 bases. Germline assignment: CDR1 SGHNT and CDR2 YYREEE (reference sequence). This CDR3 is built from 16 residues. J was trimmed by 5 bases and V by 3 bases; bases with no gene match: 4. The DNA of the CDR3 is TGTGCCAGCAGCTCGACTAGCGGGAGGGGAAACAATGAGCAGTTCTTC. It yields the protein CASSSTSGRGNNEQFF.

The chain uses TRBV7-3 and TRBJ2-3, with TRBD2 identical over 8 bases. Germline-derived CDR1 and CDR2 are SGHTA and FQGTGA. This CDR3 is 17 amino acids long. With 4 bases clipped from V and 4 bases from J, the junction kept 13 bases outside the gene matches. The CDR3, as DNA: TGTGCCAGCAGCTACAGGACAAGCGGGAGTAGGTCAGATACGCAGTATTTT. Encoded protein: CASSYRTSGSRSDTQYF.

This clone showed up just a few times. This chain uses TRBV21-1 with TRBJ2-4; the table's D gene call, TRBD2, was not cross checked with the DNA. TRBV21-1 is a pseudogene. This CDR3 is 14 amino acids long. The DNA for the CDR3 is TGTGCCAGCTGCGGGAGAGCGACCAAAAACATTCAGTACTTC. Translation gives CASCGRATKNIQYF.

The chain employs TRBV18 and TRBJ2-5; 7 bases align to TRBD1. CDR1 and CDR2 from the germline V gene are KGHSH and LQKENI. The CDR3 runs 14 residues. Trimming took 3 bases from V and 1 from J; bases not matched to a gene: 2. The CDR3 spells CASSPDRRQETQYF. In DNA, the CDR3 is TGTGCCAGCTCACCGGACAGGCGCCAAGAGACCCAGTACTTC.